This TCR beta chain was identified during a study of radiation and T cells in renal cell carcinoma. CDR3 length equals 12 residues. The germline V gene has CDR1 MNHNY and CDR2 SVGAGI (reference sequence). After removal of 6 bases from V and 9 bases from J, the junction contained 5 bases not matched to a gene. Time point specified: blood 4 weeks post-SBRT, at nephrectomy. Treatment defined: 15 Gy SBRT to primary tumor, nephrectomy 4 weeks later. This renal cell carcinoma was of the clear cell type. Measured with immunoSEQ multiplex PCR; TCRdb has only the in-frame clones, and not every one. Of roughly 86,000 clones listed, around four fifths were seen once; the top ten hold 9.4%.

The starting material was blood, obtained from a patient whose treatment included radiotherapy and nephrectomy. The V call is TRBV6-6, the J call TRBJ1-1; 9 nucleotides align to TRBD1. This TCR came from a man between 45 and 60 years old with renal cell carcinoma. The CDR3 DNA is TGTGCCAGCAGCCCGGACAGGGGAAAAGCTTTCTTT. Protein product: CASSPDRGKAFF.